This entry describes one T cell receptor beta chain. Germline-derived CDR1 and CDR2 are LNHDA and SQIVND (reference sequence). Trimming took 3 bases from V and 8 from J; bases not matched to a gene: 11. This CDR3 spans 16 amino acids. The PCR made use of 60 Vbeta and 13 Jbeta primers. Here immunoSEQ multiplex PCR was the method, and the copy in TCRdb shows in-frame clones only, minus some. The table has about 85,000 clones, roughly 80% seen once; the top ten hold approximately 29%. The record originates from a study of cytomegalovirus exposure and HLA in healthy donors. The sequence derives from a man over 45 in good health and CMV-seropositive. Material: PBMCs. The V gene is TRBV19, the J gene TRBJ2-1; 9 bases fit TRBD2. This chain's CDR3 is CASSIGLASIGDEQFF. CDR3 nucleotides: TGTGCCAGTAGTATCGGACTAGCGTCGATTGGGGATGAGCAGTTCTTC.